Listed here are 9 T cell receptor beta chains from one sample, sequenced in a study of cytomegalovirus exposure and HLA in healthy donors. The PCR made use of 60 Vbeta and 13 Jbeta primers. The method was immunoSEQ multiplex PCR; TCRdb's version includes in-frame clones alone and lacks a portion of them. The sample lists about 150,000 clones, approximately 80% seen once, with about 1.2% in the top ten. The sample was PBMCs. Receptor source: a boy aged 2 to 9 in good health and CMV-seronegative.

V gene TRBV5-8 combines with J gene TRBJ1-2; 8 bases map to TRBD1. CDR1 SGHTS and CDR2 YDEGEE come from the germline V gene. The CDR3 covers 16 residues. V was clipped by 0 bases and J by 4 bases; unmatched bases: 8. CDR3 loop: CASSLGSRGLGYGYTF. DNA for the CDR3: TGTGCCAGCAGCTTGGGAAGCAGGGGGCTGGGCTATGGCTACACCTTC.

The J gene is TRBJ2-1, the V gene TRBV29-1; D perhaps matches TRBD2 (5 bases). The CDR3 extends over 15 amino acids. CDR1 is SQVTM, CDR2 ANQGSEA, per germline. The ends were cut back, 6 bases at V and 15 bases at J, with 30 bases in the middle. CDR3 nucleotide sequence: TGCAGCGTCCCGGCCCCGGACCGGGAACAAACCTATGGGTTCTTC. Protein sequence: CSVPAPDREQTYGFF.

The rearrangement links TRBV15 to TRBJ2-2, with no clear D. The CDR3 covers 15 residues. Trimming shortened V by 1 base and J by 0 bases, and 6 bases separated the two germline ends. Germline assignment: CDR1 LNHNV and CDR2 YYDKDF (reference sequence). As DNA, the CDR3 is TGTGCCACCAGCAGAGGGGCCGCGAACACCGGGGAGCTGTTTTTT. Translated, it gives CATSRGAANTGELFF.

V gene TRBV15 combines with J gene TRBJ2-7, with 12 bases lining up with TRBD1. Trimming cost V 3 bases and J 9 bases; bases outside gene matches: 9. This CDR3 comprises 15 residues. Germline CDR1 reads LNHNV; CDR2 reads YYDKDF (reference sequence). CDR3 protein: CATSSTGTGGGGQYF. The DNA of the CDR3 is TGTGCCACCAGCAGTACCGGGACAGGGGGCGGCGGGCAGTACTTC.

Written as DNA, the CDR3 is TGTGCCTGTCAATCGCCGGGACAGAATAATCAGCCCCAGCATTTT. As protein: CACQSPGQNNQPQHF. This chain joins TRBV30 and TRBJ1-5; 7 bases line up with TRBD1. V dropped 6 bases and J dropped 4; count of bases not matched to a gene: 12. Germline CDR1 reads GTSNPN; CDR2 reads SVGIG (reference sequence). This CDR3 region has 15 residues. The whole variable domain, filled in from reference TRBV30 and TRBJ1-5, reads SQTIHQWPATLVQPVGSPLSLECTVEGTSNPNLYWYRQAAGRGLQLLFYSVGIGQISSEVPQNLSASRPQDRQFILSSKKLLLSDSGFYLCACQSPGQNNQPQHFGDGTRLSIL.

The chain links TRBV6-5 to TRBJ2-2; D may be TRBD1 (6 bases). From germline, CDR1 is MNHEY and CDR2 SVGAGI. The V and J ends lost 6 bases and 3 bases respectively, with 11 bases between them. The CDR3 sequence is 14 residues long. CDR3 loop: CASRSPGDTGELFF. The CDR3 coding sequence is TGTGCCAGCAGAAGTCCAGGGGACACCGGGGAGCTGTTTTTT.

This clone was counted a single time. This chain uses TRBV2 with TRBJ2-7, with a weak D call TRBD1 (8 bases). The CDR3 extends over 17 amino acids. Per the germline V gene, CDR1 is SNHLY and CDR2 is FYNNEI. V was clipped by 6 bases and J by 5 bases, with 26 bases between them. The CDR3 region has the DNA TGTGCCAGCAGCCCGAACCCCAGTGACAGGGGACTAAACGAGCAGTACGTC. Amino acids: CASSPNPSDRGLNEQYV.

As to this clone: Distinct nucleotide sequences in the sample also encode this CDR3. The rearrangement joins TRBV9 to TRBJ2-3; 8 bases match TRBD2. CDR1 SGDLS and CDR2 YYNGEE come from the germline V gene. Losses at the gene ends were 2 bases for V and 1 base for J; bases not matched to a gene: 0. The CDR3 sequence is 14 residues long. The CDR3 loop is CASSVGLGTDTQYF. CDR3 DNA: TGTGCCAGCAGCGTGGGACTAGGCACAGATACGCAGTATTTT.

This sequence joins TRBV9 and TRBJ2-1, with 8 bases fitting TRBD1. The CDR3 sequence is 14 residues long. The V and J ends lost 1 base and 8 bases, in that order; junction bases with no gene match: 5. The germline CDR1 and CDR2 sequences are SGDLS and YYNGEE. The CDR3 here is CASSVWTGPDEQFF. In nucleotides, the CDR3 is TGTGCCAGCAGCGTATGGACAGGGCCGGATGAGCAGTTCTTC. Looking up the rest from reference TRBV9 and TRBJ2-1 gives the full variable domain: DSGVTQTPKHLITATGQRVTLRCSPRSGDLSVYWYQQSLDQGLQFLIQYYNGEERAKGNILERFSAQQFPDLHSELNLSSLELGDSALYFCASSVWTGPDEQFFGPGTRLTVL.